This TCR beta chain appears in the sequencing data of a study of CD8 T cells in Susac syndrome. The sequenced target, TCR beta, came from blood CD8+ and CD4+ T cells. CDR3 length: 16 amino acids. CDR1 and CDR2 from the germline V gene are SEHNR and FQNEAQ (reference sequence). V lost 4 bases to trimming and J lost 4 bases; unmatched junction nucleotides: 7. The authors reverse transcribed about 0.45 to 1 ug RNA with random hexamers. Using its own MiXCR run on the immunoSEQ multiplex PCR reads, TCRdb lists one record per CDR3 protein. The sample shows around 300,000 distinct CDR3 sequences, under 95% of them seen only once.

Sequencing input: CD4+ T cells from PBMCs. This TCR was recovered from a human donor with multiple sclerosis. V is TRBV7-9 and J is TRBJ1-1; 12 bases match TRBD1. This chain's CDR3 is CASSSVGGQGATEAFF. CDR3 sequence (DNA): TGTGCCAGCAGCTCAGTTGGGGGACAGGGGGCCACTGAAGCTTTCTTT.